Described below is a single T cell receptor (beta chain) sequence and its context. The antigen this receptor binds is unknown. No much larger clone is present one base from it, and per-base qualities are unavailable. Collaborating institutions collected whole blood in K2EDTA tubes following their own protocols. For TCRbeta analysis, collaborators shipped samples as frozen whole blood, isolated PBMCs, or DNA extracted from either of those sample types. TCRbeta CDR3 regions were amplified from genomic DNA by means of the immunoSEQ Assay, a bias-controlled multiplex PCR. On the authors' methods: Within the assay, amplification of reference gene primers was used to estimate how many nucleated cells each sample contained. To quantify the absolute abundance of each unique TCRbeta CDR3 rearrangement, sequence reads were collapsed and filtered. For each sample, productive Simpson clonality was calculated by taking the square root of Simpson's diversity index across productive rearrangements. TCRdb took over this immuneACCESS table, retaining in-frame rearrangements with V and J assigned. Such tables are incomplete; in checked studies, under half of the missing clones stem from an unresolved V gene, and the remainder is unexplained. The DNA gave D and trimming, while V, J and clone size come from that table. The sample table shows approximately 94,000 clones, and 88% are seen once. The ten largest make up around 4.7% of the sample.

This entry belongs to a study of blood T cell repertoires in COVID-19 (dated by TCRdb to 2018 to 2020). Some background on the complete study: The collaborator samples originated in the United States, Italy and Spain and spanned the acute and convalescent phases of COVID-19. The prospective study material was composed of cDNA or gDNA derived from T cells, B-cell-depleted T cells, or PBMCs. Deeply sampled blood TCRbeta repertoires from subjects exposed to, actively infected with, or recovered from COVID-19 were included in the dataset. The repertoires were made available in a free public database intended to serve as a resource for research on the immune response to SARS-CoV-2. The samples were drawn from the first 160 participants of the ongoing ImmuneRACE study and from some 1,300 subjects provided by 6 global collaborators. The sample metadata nearly always contained a de-identified subject ID, COVID-19 status, age in years and sex. Where HLA class I and class II types were available, the types were taken from metadata supplied by the sample provider, not from assay-based typing. The paper as a whole reports these results and caveats: Clinical and demographic metadata were provided uncurated, with the amount varying by source and participant.

V loses 6 bases of germline sequence and J loses 6 bases, and the interval between the two ends is 12 bases. The CDR3 numbers 13 residues from cysteine through phenylalanine. Of the read, only the CDR3 DNA is kept; its 39 bases are in frame from base 1. For CDR1 and CDR2, the germline V gene lists SNHLY and FYNNEI. This sequence was found in a woman of 80 years or more with active COVID-19. Sequencing was carried out using peripheral blood. The V and J segments used are TRBV2 and TRBJ1-5, with TRBD1 as a weak D call on 6 bases. The CDR3 amino acid sequence is: CASSWGQGQPQHF. The DNA sequence reads TGTGCCAGCAGCTGGGGGCAGGGTCAGCCCCAGCATTTT.